The source of this T cell receptor (beta chain) is a study of T cells after yellow fever vaccination. As for the study in general: The authors prepared low-cell-number fractions using SMART-Seq v4 Ultra Low Input. Study findings and constraints: A secondary response was less intense yet reached its peak sooner, at day 5 versus 15.

TCRdb re-called the 5' RACE reads with MiXCR, one entry per CDR3 protein. Among 620,000 or so distinct CDR3 sequences, roughly an eighth were seen once, and the ten largest hold about 15%. CDR1 MGHRA and CDR2 YSYEKL come from the germline V gene. Trimming took 2 bases from V and 4 from J, leaving 14 bases between them. The CDR3 sequence is 16 residues long. This clonotype was found a few times. Its antigen is unidentified. The source is a man aged 25-45 years who received the YFV17D yellow fever vaccine. The chain recombines TRBV4-1 with TRBJ2-2, with D perhaps matching TRBD2 (5 bases). This sample comprised PBMCs, obtained on the day of the yellow fever booster vaccination. The CDR3 sequence is CASSQLRERSTGELFF. The DNA of the CDR3 is TGCGCCAGCAGCCAACTCCGGGAAAGGAGCACCGGGGAGCTGTTTTTT.